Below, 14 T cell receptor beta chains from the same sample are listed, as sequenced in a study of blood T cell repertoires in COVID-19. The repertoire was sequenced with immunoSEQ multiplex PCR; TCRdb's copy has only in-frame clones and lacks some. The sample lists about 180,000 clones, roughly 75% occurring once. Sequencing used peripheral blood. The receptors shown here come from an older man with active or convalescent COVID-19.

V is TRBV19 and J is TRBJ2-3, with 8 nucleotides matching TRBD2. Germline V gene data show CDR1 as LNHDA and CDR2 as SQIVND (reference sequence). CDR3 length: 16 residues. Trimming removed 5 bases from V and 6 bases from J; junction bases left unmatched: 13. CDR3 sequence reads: CASSSQGWRGVDTQYF. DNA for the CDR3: TGTGCCAGTAGTTCACAAGGATGGCGGGGGGTTGATACGCAGTATTTT.

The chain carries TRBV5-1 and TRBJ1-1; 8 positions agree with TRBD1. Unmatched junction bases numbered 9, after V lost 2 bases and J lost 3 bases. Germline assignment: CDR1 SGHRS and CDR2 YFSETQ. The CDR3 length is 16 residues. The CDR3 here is CASSFATGVVDTEAFF. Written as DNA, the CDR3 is TGCGCCAGCAGCTTCGCGACAGGGGTTGTGGACACTGAAGCTTTCTTT.

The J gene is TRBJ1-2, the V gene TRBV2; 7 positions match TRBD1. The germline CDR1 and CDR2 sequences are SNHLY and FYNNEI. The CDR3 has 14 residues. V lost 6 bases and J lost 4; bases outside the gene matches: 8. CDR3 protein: CASRETGNLYGYTF. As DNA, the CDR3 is TGTGCCAGCAGAGAGACAGGGAACCTCTATGGCTACACCTTC.

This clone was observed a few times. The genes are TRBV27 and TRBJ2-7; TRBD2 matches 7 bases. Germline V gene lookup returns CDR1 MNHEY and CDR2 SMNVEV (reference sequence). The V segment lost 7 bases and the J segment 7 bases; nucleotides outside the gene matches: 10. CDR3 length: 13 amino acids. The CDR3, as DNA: TGTGCCAGCACGAGGTTTAGGGGAGGGGAGCAGTACTTC. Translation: CASTRFRGGEQYF.

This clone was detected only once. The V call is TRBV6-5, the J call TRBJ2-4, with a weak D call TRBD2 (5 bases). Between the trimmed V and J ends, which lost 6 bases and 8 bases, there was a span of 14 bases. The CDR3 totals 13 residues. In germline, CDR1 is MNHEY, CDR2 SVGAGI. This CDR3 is CASSRQLGDIQYF. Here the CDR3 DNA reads TGTGCCAGCAGCCGTCAACTAGGCGACATTCAGTACTTC.

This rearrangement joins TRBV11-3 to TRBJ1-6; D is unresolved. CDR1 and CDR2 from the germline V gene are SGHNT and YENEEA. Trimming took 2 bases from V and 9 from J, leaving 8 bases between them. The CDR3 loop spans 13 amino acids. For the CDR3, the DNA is TGTGCCAGCAGCTTAACAGAAGGTTCACCCCTCCACTTT. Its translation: CASSLTEGSPLHF.

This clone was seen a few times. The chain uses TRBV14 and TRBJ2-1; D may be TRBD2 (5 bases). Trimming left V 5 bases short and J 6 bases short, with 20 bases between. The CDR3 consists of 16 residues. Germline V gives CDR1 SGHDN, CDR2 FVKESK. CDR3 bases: TGTGCCAGCAGCTTAGTGTCAGCGGCTAGCCCCAATGAGCAGTTCTTC. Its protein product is CASSLVSAASPNEQFF.

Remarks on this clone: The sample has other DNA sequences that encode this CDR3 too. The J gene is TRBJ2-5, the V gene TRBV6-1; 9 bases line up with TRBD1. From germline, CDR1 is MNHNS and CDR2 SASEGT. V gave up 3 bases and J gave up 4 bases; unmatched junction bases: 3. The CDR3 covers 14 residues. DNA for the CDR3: TGTGCCAGCAGTGAGGGACAGGGAGGAGAGACCCAGTACTTC. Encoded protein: CASSEGQGGETQYF.

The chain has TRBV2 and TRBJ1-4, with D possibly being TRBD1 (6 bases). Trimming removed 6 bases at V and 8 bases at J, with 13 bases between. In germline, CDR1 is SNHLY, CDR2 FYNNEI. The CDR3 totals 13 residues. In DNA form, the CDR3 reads TGTGCCAGCAGAGGGGACATAGGCGAAAAACTGTTTTTT. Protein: CASRGDIGEKLFF.

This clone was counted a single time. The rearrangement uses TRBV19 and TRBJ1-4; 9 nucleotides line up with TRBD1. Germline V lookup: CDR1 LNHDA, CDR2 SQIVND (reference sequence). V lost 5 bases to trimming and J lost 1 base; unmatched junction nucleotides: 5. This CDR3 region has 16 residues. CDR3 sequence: CASSFPGQGTNEKLFF. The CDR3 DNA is TGTGCCAGTAGTTTCCCGGGACAGGGAACTAATGAAAAACTGTTTTTT. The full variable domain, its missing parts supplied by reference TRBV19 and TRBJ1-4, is DGGITQSPKYLFRKEGQNVTLSCEQNLNHDAMYWYRQDPGQGLRLIYYSQIVNDFQKGDIAEGYSVSREKKESFPLTVTSAQKNPTAFYLCASSFPGQGTNEKLFFGSGTQLSVL.

This chain's CDR3 is CASSLTSGDGYTF. DNA for the CDR3: TGTGCCAGCAGCTTAACTAGTGGGGATGGCTACACCTTC. The chain is built from TRBV7-9 and TRBJ1-2, with D unclear. Trimming shortened V by 2 bases and J by 6 bases, and 10 bases separated the two germline ends. The CDR3 runs 13 residues. Germline V gives CDR1 SEHNR, CDR2 FQNEAQ (reference sequence). Variable domain in full (rest from reference TRBV7-9 and TRBJ1-2): DTGVSQNPRHKITKRGQNVTFRCDPISEHNRLYWYRQTLGQGPEFLTYFQNEAQLEKSRLLSDRFSAERPKGSFSTLEIQRTEQGDSAMYLCASSLTSGDGYTFGSGTRLTVV.

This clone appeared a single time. This chain's CDR3 is CASSWGVEVDEQYF. The CDR3 bases are TGCGCCAGCAGCTGGGGGGTGGAGGTTGACGAGCAGTACTTC. The chain joins TRBV5-1 to TRBJ2-7, with D possibly TRBD2 on 6 matching bases. The germline V gene encodes CDR1 SGHRS and CDR2 YFSETQ. V was shortened by 3 bases and J by 5 bases, with 15 bases between the two germline ends. The CDR3 is made up of 14 amino acids.

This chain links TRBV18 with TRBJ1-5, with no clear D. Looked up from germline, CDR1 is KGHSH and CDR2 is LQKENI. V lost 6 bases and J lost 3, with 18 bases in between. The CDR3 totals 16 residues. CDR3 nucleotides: TGTGCCAGCTCGCCGTTGGGCAGCTCTAACAATCAGCCCCAGCATTTT. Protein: CASSPLGSSNNQPQHF.

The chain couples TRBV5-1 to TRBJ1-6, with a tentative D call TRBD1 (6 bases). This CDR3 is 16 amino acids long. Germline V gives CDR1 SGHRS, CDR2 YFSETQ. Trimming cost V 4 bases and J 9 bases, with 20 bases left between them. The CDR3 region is CASSGDITDGSSPLHF. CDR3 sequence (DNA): TGCGCCAGCAGCGGGGACATTACCGATGGCAGTTCACCCCTCCACTTT.